The 18 T cell receptor beta chains reported below all come from one sample, sequenced in a study of shared clonotypes between healthy human individuals. Only in-frame clones appear in the TCRdb table, and some are missing; sequencing was by immunoSEQ multiplex PCR. This table has about 2 million clones, less than 95% appearing once. Naive CD8 cells were CD45RO-negative, positively selected for CCR7, excluding terminally differentiated effector memory CD45RA+ cells. Sequencing was done on a sample of naive CD8+ T cells sorted from blood. These receptors were obtained from a man aged 18-30 years in good health.

The chain links TRBV15 to TRBJ2-5; 10 nucleotides agree with TRBD2. CDR1 is LNHNV, CDR2 YYDKDF, per germline (reference sequence). The CDR3 is 16 amino acids. Germline trimming cut 5 bases from V and 2 bases from J; bases unmatched to any gene: 8. The CDR3: CATSAPGLAVQETQYF. CDR3 nucleotide sequence: TGTGCCACCAGCGCCCCAGGACTAGCGGTACAAGAGACCCAGTACTTC.

This rearrangement joins TRBV19 to TRBJ2-7, with a tentative D call TRBD2 (5 bases). The germline V gene encodes CDR1 LNHDA and CDR2 SQIVND (reference sequence). The CDR3 covers 14 residues. Trimming shortened V by 8 bases and J by 4 bases, and 18 bases separated the two germline ends. The CDR3 region is CASGPALGGYEQYF. CDR3 in DNA: TGTGCCAGTGGCCCTGCCTTAGGAGGATACGAGCAGTACTTC.

The V call is TRBV4-2, the J call TRBJ2-2; D perhaps matches TRBD1 (9 bases). Trimming took 0 bases from V and 5 from J, leaving 25 bases between them. The germline V gene has CDR1 LGHNA and CDR2 YNFKEQ. The CDR3 runs to 20 residues. In nucleotides, the CDR3 is TGTGCCAGCAGCCAAGATCCTTATACAGGGGGCTTAGCGGGAACCGGGGAGCTGTTTTTT. Amino acid sequence: CASSQDPYTGGLAGTGELFF.

Turning to this clone: Other DNA sequences in the sample encode the same CDR3. The chain employs TRBV7-9 and TRBJ1-1; D is undetermined. The CDR3 has 13 residues. Germline V lookup: CDR1 SEHNR, CDR2 FQNEAQ (reference sequence). V was cut by 0 bases and J by 11 bases, with 13 bases left in between. Here the CDR3 DNA reads TGTGCCAGCAGCTTAGCGCTGGGAGCCGAGGCTTTCTTT. The encoded protein is CASSLALGAEAFF. The variable domain in full, with the rest retrieved from reference TRBV7-9 and TRBJ1-1, is DTGVSQNPRHKITKRGQNVTFRCDPISEHNRLYWYRQTLGQGPEFLTYFQNEAQLEKSRLLSDRFSAERPKGSFSTLEIQRTEQGDSAMYLCASSLALGAEAFFGQGTRLTVV.

CDR3 sequence: CASSGGAIQETQYF. DNA for the CDR3: TGTGCCAGCAGTGGAGGGGCAATACAAGAGACCCAGTACTTC. V gene TRBV2 combines with J gene TRBJ2-5; D possibly matches TRBD1 or TRBD2 (5 bases each). The germline V gene encodes CDR1 SNHLY and CDR2 FYNNEI. Trimming pared 4 bases from V and 2 bases from J, leaving 11 bases between. The CDR3 totals 14 residues. The full variable domain, completed using reference TRBV2 and TRBJ2-5, is EPEVTQTPSHQVTQMGQEVILRCVPISNHLYFYWYRQILGQKVEFLVSFYNNEISEKSEIFDDQFSVERPDGSNFTLKIRSTKLEDSAMYFCASSGGAIQETQYFGPGTRLLVL.

V gene TRBV9 combines with J gene TRBJ2-5; TRBD2 is a possible D gene (5 bases). V was shortened by 5 bases and J by 6 bases, with 8 bases between the two germline ends. Germline assignment: CDR1 SGDLS and CDR2 YYNGEE. The CDR3 is made up of 11 amino acids. In DNA form, the CDR3 reads TGTGCCAGCAGTACGACTAAGACCCAGTACTTC. This translates into CASSTTKTQYF.

The chain employs TRBV9 and TRBJ1-3; weak D call: TRBD1 (5 bases). V lost 2 bases, J lost 0 bases, and 12 bases lay in between. Germline V CDR1 and CDR2: SGDLS, YYNGEE. CDR3 size: 16 residues. The CDR3 loop reads CASSVGTQGSGNTIYF. CDR3 sequence (DNA): TGTGCCAGCAGCGTGGGAACTCAGGGCTCTGGAAACACCATATATTTT.

The V and J genes are TRBV19 and TRBJ2-1; a weak D match, TRBD2 (5 bases). CDR1 and CDR2 (germline): LNHDA, SQIVND (reference sequence). V was trimmed by 1 base and J by 8 bases, leaving 6 bases between them. The CDR3 contains 12 residues. The CDR3: CASSIASYEQFF. In nucleotides, the CDR3 is TGTGCCAGTAGTATAGCTAGCTATGAGCAGTTCTTC.

The count of this clone is one. The chain is built from TRBV7-2 and TRBJ2-5; the match to TRBD2 covers 12 bases. The CDR3 extends over 15 amino acids. J lost 4 bases, V lost 4 bases, and 4 bases had no gene match. Looked up from germline, CDR1 is SGHTA and CDR2 is FQGNSA. CDR3 residues: CASSSSGLAGETQYF. CDR3 sequence (DNA): TGTGCCAGCAGCTCCTCGGGACTAGCGGGAGAGACCCAGTACTTC.

This chain uses TRBV10-2 with TRBJ2-7, with D possibly being TRBD1 (6 bases). Looked up from germline, CDR1 is WSHSY and CDR2 is SAAADI. Between the trimmed V and J ends, which lost 11 bases and 0 bases, there was a span of 17 bases. The CDR3 loop spans 14 amino acids. The CDR3 bases are TGCGCCGTGGTCTTGGGGGCCAGCTCCTACGAGCAGTACTTC. Protein product: CAVVLGASSYEQYF.

The chain employs TRBV11-1 and TRBJ2-6; either TRBD1 or TRBD2 may fit D (6 bases each). Per germline, CDR1 SGHAT and CDR2 FQDESV (reference sequence). Trimming pared 3 bases from V and 2 bases from J, leaving 11 bases between. The CDR3 totals 16 residues. This CDR3 is CASSLWGATGANVLTF. The DNA of the CDR3 is TGTGCCAGCAGCTTGTGGGGGGCGACTGGGGCCAACGTCCTGACTTTC.

This chain connects TRBV5-4 to TRBJ2-2, with TRBD2 matching 10 bases. The germline V gene has CDR1 SGHNT and CDR2 YYREEE (reference sequence). The V segment lost 1 base and the J segment 5 bases; nucleotides outside the gene matches: 5. The CDR3 is 16 residues long. CDR3 DNA: TGTGCCAGCAGCTTGCCCCTAGCGGGAGAGACCGGGGAGCTGTTTTTT. Protein sequence: CASSLPLAGETGELFF.

For this clone: The sample carries other DNA sequences with the same CDR3. This chain joins TRBV4-3 and TRBJ1-4, with no clear D. Trimming cost V 0 bases and J 8 bases, with 10 bases left between them. This CDR3 contains 14 residues. Germline V lookup: CDR1 LGHNA, CDR2 YSLEER. The CDR3 is CASSQERGNEKLFF. DNA for the CDR3: TGCGCCAGCAGCCAAGAGCGGGGAAACGAAAAACTGTTTTTT.

Points on this clone: Within the sample, other DNA sequences also encode this same CDR3. The V call is TRBV7-9, the J call TRBJ2-3; D remains ambiguous. The CDR3 runs to 12 residues. Germline CDR1 is SEHNR and CDR2 is FQNEAQ (reference sequence). With 1 base removed from V and 5 bases from J, the gap between germline ends came to 4 bases. CDR3 sequence reads: CASSLGIDTQYF. The CDR3 DNA reads as TGTGCCAGCAGCTTAGGTATAGATACGCAGTATTTT.

With regard to this clone: The same CDR3 can be traced to other DNA sequences in this sample. V and J are TRBV6-1 and TRBJ2-7, with D possibly TRBD1 on 5 matching bases. The CDR3 is 13 amino acids. Trimming took off 3 bases at V and 0 bases at J, with 6 bases between the two ends. Germline V lookup: CDR1 MNHNS, CDR2 SASEGT. CDR3 bases: TGTGCCAGCAGTGACAGGGTCTCCTACGAGCAGTACTTC. As protein: CASSDRVSYEQYF.

This rearrangement joins TRBV28 to TRBJ1-2; D is undetermined. The CDR3 is made up of 14 amino acids. Trimming left V 3 bases short and J 2 bases short, with 10 bases between. Germline-derived CDR1 and CDR2 are MDHEN and SYDVKM. For the CDR3, the DNA is TGTGCCAGCAGTTTGGCCCTGCAGAACTATGGCTACACCTTC. This gives the protein CASSLALQNYGYTF.

Comments on this clone: Other DNA sequences in this sample translate to the same CDR3. The chain carries TRBV5-6 and TRBJ2-5, with D perhaps TRBD2 (6 bases). Trimming left V 2 bases short and J 5 bases short, with 13 bases between. CDR3 length: 14 amino acids. Looked up from germline, CDR1 is SGHDT and CDR2 is YYEEEE. CDR3 residues: CASSLVGGRETQYF. CDR3 DNA: TGTGCCAGCAGCTTAGTTGGAGGGCGGGAGACCCAGTACTTC.

The rearrangement links TRBV5-6 to TRBJ1-6; TRBD1 aligns across 8 bases. This CDR3 spans 16 amino acids. Trimming removed 0 bases from V and 9 bases from J; junction bases left unmatched: 8. Germline V gene sequence: CDR1 SGHDT, CDR2 YYEEEE. CDR3 coding DNA: TGTGCCAGCAGCTTGGTGTCAGGGGGCCGGGGTTCACCCCTCCACTTT. This encodes CASSLVSGGRGSPLHF.